This T cell receptor beta chain appears in the sequencing data of a study of shared clonotypes between healthy human individuals. As regards this clone: The target antigen is unknown.

Naive CD8 cells were CD45RO-negative, positively selected for CCR7, excluding terminally differentiated effector memory CD45RA+ cells. Each sample came from a Caucasian adult donor living in Nashville, Tennessee. The study's findings and limits: Non-shared clonotypes displayed generation probabilities falling below those of clonotypes present in all four donors. For sorted subsets, rarefaction showed incomplete sequencing despite large depth.

The CDR3 consists of 14 residues. Trimming shortened V by 3 bases and J by 2 bases, and 10 bases separated the two germline ends. CDR1 is PRHDT, CDR2 FYEKMQ, per germline (reference sequence). The table came from immunoSEQ multiplex PCR; TCRdb's copy has only in-frame clones and leaves some out. The table shows hundreds of thousands of clones, with 95% to 97% occurring only once. The receptor was derived from a woman in her 30s in good health. This chain links TRBV13 with TRBJ2-5, with no clear D. Sample: naive CD8+ T cells sorted from blood. This CDR3 reads CASSFKGIQETQYF. The DNA for the CDR3 is TGTGCCAGCAGCTTTAAGGGTATTCAAGAGACCCAGTACTTC.